Given below is one T cell receptor (beta chain) in context. This sample is part of a study of T cells in Graves' hyperthyroidism and ophthalmopathy. RNA transcripts were the template for amplifying TCR beta CDR3 regions. A first-round RT-PCR of the TCR CDR3 used the HTBI primer set. MiXCR, run by TCRdb on the multiplex PCR reads, gives a single entry per CDR3 protein. The sample lists about 520,000 distinct CDR3 sequences; around 22% were seen once. Germline CDR1 is SGHDN and CDR2 is FVKESK. The CDR3 sequence is 14 residues long. Trimming took 5 bases from V and 5 from J; bases not matched to a gene: 7.

The specimen was blood. J is TRBJ2-5 and V is TRBV14, with 8 bases identical to TRBD2. This clonotype was obtained from a woman in her thirties with Graves' ophthalmopathy. The CDR3 coding sequence is TGTGCCAGCAGCGATTTAGCGGGGATGGAGACCCAGTACTTC. Amino acid sequence: CASSDLAGMETQYF.